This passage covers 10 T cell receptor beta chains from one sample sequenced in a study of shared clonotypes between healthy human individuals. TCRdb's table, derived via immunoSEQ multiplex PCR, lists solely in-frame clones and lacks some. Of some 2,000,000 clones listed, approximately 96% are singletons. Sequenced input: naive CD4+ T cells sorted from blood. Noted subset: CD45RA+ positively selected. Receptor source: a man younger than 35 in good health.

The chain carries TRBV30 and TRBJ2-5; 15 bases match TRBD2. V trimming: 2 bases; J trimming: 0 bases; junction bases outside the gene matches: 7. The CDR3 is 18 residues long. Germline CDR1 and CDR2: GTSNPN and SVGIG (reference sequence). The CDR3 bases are TGTGCCTGGAGTTTCCTGAGGACTAGCGGGAGGGACCAAGAGACCCAGTACTTC. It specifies CAWSFLRTSGRDQETQYF.

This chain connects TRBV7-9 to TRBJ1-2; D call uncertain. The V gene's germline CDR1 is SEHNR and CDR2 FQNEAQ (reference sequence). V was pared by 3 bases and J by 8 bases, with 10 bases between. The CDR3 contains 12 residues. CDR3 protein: CASSFVSGGYTF. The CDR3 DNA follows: TGTGCCAGCAGCTTCGTTTCGGGGGGCTACACCTTC.

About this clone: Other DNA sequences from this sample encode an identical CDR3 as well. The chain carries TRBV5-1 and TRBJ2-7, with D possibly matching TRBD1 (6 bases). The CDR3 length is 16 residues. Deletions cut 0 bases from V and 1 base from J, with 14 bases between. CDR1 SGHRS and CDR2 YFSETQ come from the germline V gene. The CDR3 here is CASSLASETGSYEQYF. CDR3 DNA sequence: TGCGCCAGCAGCTTGGCTTCGGAGACAGGTTCCTACGAGCAGTACTTC.

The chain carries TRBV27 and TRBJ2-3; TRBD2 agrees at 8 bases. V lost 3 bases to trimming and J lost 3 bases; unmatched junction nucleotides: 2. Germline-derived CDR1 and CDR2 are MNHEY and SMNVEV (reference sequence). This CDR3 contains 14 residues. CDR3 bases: TGTGCCAGCAGTTTGGGACTAGAAACAGATACGCAGTATTTT. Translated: CASSLGLETDTQYF.

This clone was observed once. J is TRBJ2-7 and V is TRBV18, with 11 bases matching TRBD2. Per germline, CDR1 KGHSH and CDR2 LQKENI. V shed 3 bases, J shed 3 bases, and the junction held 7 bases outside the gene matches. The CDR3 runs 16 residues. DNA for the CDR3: TGTGCCAGCTCACCGTTGGAACTAGCGGGAGTCTACGAGCAGTACTTC. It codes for CASSPLELAGVYEQYF.

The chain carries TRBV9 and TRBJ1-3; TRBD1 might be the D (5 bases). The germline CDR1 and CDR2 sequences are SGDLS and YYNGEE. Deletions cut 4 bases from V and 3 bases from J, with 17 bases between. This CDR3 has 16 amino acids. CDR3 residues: CASSPGRGMDGNTIYF. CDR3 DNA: TGTGCCAGCAGCCCCGGGAGGGGAATGGATGGAAACACCATATATTTT. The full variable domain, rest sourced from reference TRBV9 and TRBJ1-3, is DSGVTQTPKHLITATGQRVTLRCSPRSGDLSVYWYQQSLDQGLQFLIQYYNGEERAKGNILERFSAQQFPDLHSELNLSSLELGDSALYFCASSPGRGMDGNTIYFGEGSWLTVV.

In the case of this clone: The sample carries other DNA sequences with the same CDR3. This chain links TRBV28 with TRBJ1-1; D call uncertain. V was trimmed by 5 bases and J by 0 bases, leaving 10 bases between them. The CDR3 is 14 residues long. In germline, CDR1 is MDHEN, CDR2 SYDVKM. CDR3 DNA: TGTGCCAGCAGTCTCTCTGGATTGAACACTGAAGCTTTCTTT. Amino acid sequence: CASSLSGLNTEAFF.

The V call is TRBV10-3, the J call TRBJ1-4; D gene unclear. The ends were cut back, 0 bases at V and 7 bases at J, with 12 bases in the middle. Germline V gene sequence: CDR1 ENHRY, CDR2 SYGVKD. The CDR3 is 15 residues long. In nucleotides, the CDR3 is TGTGCCATCAGTGAGTCCCTGGGTGGTGCTGAAAAACTGTTTTTT. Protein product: CAISESLGGAEKLFF.

The CDR3 loop reads CASSQEGRGFTEAFF. In nucleotides, the CDR3 is TGCGCCAGCAGCCAAGAGGGGCGGGGCTTTACTGAAGCTTTCTTT. The J gene is TRBJ1-1, the V gene TRBV4-3, with TRBD1 as a possible D gene (5 bases). From germline, CDR1 is LGHNA and CDR2 YSLEER. The CDR3 spans 15 residues. V lost 0 bases and J lost 5, with 13 bases in between.

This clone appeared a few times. CDR3 sequence (DNA): TGCGCCAGCAGTGAGTCGAAGGAGCGTGGCTACACCTTC. It codes for CASSESKERGYTF. The V and J genes are TRBV10-1 and TRBJ1-2; D gene unclear. The germline V gene has CDR1 WNHNN and CDR2 SYGVQD (reference sequence). The V gene lost 0 bases and the J gene lost 7 bases, with 9 bases spanning the gap. This CDR3 comprises 13 residues.